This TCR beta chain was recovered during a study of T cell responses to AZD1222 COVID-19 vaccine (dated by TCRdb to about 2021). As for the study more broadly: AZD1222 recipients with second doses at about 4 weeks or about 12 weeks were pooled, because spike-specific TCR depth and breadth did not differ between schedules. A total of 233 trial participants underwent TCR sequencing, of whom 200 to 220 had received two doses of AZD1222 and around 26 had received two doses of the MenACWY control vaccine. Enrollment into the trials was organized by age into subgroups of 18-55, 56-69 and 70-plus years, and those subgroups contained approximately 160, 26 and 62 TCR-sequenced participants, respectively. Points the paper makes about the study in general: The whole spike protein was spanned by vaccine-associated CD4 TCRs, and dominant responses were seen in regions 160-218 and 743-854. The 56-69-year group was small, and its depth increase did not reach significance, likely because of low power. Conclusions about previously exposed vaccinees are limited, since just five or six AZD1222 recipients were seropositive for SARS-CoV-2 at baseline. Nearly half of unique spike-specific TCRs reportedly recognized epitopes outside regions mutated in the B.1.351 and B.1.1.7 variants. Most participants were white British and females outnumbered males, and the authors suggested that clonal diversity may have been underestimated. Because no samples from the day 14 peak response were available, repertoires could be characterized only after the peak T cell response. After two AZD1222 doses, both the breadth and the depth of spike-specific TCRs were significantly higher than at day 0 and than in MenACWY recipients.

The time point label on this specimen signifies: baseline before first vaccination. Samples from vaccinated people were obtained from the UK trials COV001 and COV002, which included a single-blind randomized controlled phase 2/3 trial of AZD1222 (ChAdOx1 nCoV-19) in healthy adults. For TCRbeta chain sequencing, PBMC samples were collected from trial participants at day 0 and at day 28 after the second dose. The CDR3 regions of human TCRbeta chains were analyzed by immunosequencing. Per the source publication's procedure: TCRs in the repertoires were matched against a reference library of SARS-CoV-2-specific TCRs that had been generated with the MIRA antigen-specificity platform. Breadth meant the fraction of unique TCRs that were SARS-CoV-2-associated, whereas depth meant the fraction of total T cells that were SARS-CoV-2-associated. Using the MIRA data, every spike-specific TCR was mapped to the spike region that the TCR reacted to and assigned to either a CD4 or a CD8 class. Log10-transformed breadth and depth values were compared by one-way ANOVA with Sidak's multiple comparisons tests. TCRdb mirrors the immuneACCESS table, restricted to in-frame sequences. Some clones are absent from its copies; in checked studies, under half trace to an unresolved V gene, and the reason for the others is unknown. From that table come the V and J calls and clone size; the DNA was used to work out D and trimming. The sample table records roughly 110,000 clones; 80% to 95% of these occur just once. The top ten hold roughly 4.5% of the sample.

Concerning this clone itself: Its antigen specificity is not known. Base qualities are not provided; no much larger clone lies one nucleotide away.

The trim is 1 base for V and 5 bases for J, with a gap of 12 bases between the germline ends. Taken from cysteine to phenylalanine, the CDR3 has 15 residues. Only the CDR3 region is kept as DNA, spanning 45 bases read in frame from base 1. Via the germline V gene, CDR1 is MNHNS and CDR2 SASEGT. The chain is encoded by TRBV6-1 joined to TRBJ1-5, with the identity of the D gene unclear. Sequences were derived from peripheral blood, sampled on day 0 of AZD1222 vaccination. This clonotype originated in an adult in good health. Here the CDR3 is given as CASSEGADYYQPQHF. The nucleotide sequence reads TGTGCCAGCAGTGAAGGGGCGGATTATTATCAGCCCCAGCATTTT.